The entry below describes one TCR beta chain. Its antigen is still unknown. This sample stems from a study of cytomegalovirus exposure and HLA in healthy donors. Study-level findings and limits: The authors confirmed in vitro that a few CMV-associated chains were specific for CMV antigens.

Trimming left V 0 bases short and J 0 bases short, with 23 bases between. Per germline, CDR1 KGHSY and CDR2 FQNENV. CDR3 length: 20 residues. Method: immunoSEQ multiplex PCR; TCRdb's copy keeps in-frame clones and lacks some. The sample lists about 47,000 clones, 92% seen once, with approximately 5.4% in the top ten. Sequenced material: PBMCs. The sequence was collected from a man between 18 and 29 years old in good health and CMV-seronegative. The chain is built from TRBV16 and TRBJ1-2; no clear D. The CDR3: CASSQSIVPGGVPPNYGYTF. The DNA of the CDR3 is TGTGCCAGCAGCCAATCGATAGTTCCGGGAGGTGTACCTCCTAACTATGGCTACACCTTC.